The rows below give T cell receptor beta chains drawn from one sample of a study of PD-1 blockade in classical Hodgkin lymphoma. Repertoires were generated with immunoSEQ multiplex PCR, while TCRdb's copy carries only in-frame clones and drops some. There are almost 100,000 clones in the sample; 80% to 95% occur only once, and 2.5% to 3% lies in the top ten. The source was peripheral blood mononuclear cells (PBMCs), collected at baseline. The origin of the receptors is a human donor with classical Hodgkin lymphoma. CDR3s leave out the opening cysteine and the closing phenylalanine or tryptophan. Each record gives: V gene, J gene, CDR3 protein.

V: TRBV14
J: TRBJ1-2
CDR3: ASSQPGPSYGYT

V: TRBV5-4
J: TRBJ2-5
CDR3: ASTIQGVGETQY

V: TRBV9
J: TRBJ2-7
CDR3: ASSAGGSAAYEQY

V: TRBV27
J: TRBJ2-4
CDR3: ATLAGGGAKNIQY

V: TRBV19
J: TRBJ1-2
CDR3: ASPGAGPGYT

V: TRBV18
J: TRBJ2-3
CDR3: ASSLRGTSTDTQY

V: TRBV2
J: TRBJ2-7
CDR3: ASVVTGITTGEQY

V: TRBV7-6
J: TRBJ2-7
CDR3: ASSLGDRGRGGQY

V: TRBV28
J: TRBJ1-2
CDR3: ASRRGGRETDYT

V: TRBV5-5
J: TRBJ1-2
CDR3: ASSLDVYGYT

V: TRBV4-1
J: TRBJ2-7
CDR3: ASSQDGGGSSYEQY

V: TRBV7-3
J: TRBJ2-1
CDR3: ASSLTAGGTTSYNEQF

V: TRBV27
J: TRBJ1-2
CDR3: ASSWDISNYGYT

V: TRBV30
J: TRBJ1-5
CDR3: AWSVGQGNQPQH

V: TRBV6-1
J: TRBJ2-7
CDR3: ASSEVGQASYEQY

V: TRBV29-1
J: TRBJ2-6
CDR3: SVGGQGASGANVLT

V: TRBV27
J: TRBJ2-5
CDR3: ASSDRRETQY

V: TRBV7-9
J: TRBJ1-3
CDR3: ATEQYLSGNTIY

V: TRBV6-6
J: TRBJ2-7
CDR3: ATAREAQLRKGQY

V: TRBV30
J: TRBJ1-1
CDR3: ATGTGTF

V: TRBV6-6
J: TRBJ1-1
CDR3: ASTRGGNTEAF

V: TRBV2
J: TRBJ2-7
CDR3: ASRVGTVSYEQY

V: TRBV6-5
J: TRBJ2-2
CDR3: ASYSTGELF

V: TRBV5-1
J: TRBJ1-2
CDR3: ASSSTQGRVYGYT

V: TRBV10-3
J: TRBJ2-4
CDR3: AISSTSELYNIQY

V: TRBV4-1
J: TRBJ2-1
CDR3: ASRINPTLYNEQF

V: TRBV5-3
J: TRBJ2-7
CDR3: ARSLVGQVGSYEQY

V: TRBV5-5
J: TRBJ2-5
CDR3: ASSLGPLETQY

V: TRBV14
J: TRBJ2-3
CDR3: ASSHPSSAVTDTQY

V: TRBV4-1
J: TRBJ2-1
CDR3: ASSQGPTISNEQF

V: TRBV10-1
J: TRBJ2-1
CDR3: ASSLAGGNNEQF

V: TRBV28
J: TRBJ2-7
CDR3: ASKSGPAGQY

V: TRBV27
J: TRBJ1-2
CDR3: ASSPGGNYGYT

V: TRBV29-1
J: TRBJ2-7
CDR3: SVYFQNLPEQY

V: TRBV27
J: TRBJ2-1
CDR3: ASSLFGSSYNEQF

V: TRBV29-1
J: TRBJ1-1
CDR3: SGLRGTEAF

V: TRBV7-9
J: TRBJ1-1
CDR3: ASSIRDRAPNTEAF

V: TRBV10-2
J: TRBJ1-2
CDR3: ASSGGQGARGYGYT

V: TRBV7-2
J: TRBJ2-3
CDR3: ASSFGLAVTTDTQY

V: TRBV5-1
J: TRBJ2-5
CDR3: ASSLGGVQETQY

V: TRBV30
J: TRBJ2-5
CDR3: AWSVGRSQETQY

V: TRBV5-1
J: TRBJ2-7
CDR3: ASSSDGRGIEQY

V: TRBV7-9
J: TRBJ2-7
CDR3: ASSPSGPYEQY

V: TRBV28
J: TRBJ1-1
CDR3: ATRQGRLMNTEAF

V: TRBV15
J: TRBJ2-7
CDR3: ATSTVAVSSYEQY

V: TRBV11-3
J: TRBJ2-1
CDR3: ASSEGNEQF

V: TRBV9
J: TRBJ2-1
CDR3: ASLAGGFKF

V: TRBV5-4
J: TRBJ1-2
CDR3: ASSSYRSLIDGYT

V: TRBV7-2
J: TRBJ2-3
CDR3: ASRGADTQY

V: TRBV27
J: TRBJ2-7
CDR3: ASSSSLSGEQY